This T cell receptor beta chain was captured by sequencing in a study of blood T cell repertoires in COVID-19 (dated by TCRdb to 2018 to 2021). Regarding the study in general: Samples from collaborators originated in the United States, Italy and Spain and spanned both the acute and convalescent phases of COVID-19. Where HLA class I and class II types were available, the types were taken from metadata supplied by the sample provider, not from assay-based typing. Sample metadata almost always included a de-identified subject ID, COVID-19 status, age in years and sex. Subjects who had been exposed to COVID-19, were actively infected with it, or had recovered from it provided the deeply sampled blood TCRbeta repertoires that made up the dataset. The samples were drawn from the first 160 participants of the ongoing ImmuneRACE study and from 950 to 1,500 subjects provided by 6 global collaborators. The repertoires were released in a freely available public database intended as a resource for research on the immune response to SARS-CoV-2. The material from the prospective study consisted of cDNA or gDNA derived from T cells, B-cell-depleted T cells, or PBMCs. The study at large found these results: Clinical and demographic metadata were provided uncurated, with the amount varying by source and participant.

The immunoSEQ Assay, a bias-controlled multiplex PCR, was used to amplify TCRbeta CDR3 regions from genomic DNA. Per the authors' processing: The number of nucleated cells in each sample was estimated by amplification of reference gene primers within the assay. To quantify the absolute abundance of each unique TCRbeta CDR3 rearrangement, sequence reads were collapsed and filtered. For each sample, productive Simpson clonality was calculated as the square root of Simpson's diversity index across productive rearrangements. As stored in TCRdb, this immuneACCESS dataset retains in-frame rearrangements with V and J assigned. A fraction of the clones does not appear; measured against another copy, unresolved V genes explain less than half of the discrepancy, and the remainder lacks a known reason. V, J and clone size reflect that table, while D and trimming were determined from the DNA. Present in this sample are over 150,000 clones, around 85% of which were seen just once. Around 7% of the sample is in the top ten clones.

In its sample, this clone was seen once. Its antigen is still unknown. No much larger clone exists at a distance of one base, and base qualities are not known. One collaborating source in Seattle enrolled patients during active infection and followed them longitudinally through the course of disease. Each collaborating institution followed its own protocols to collect whole blood in K2EDTA tubes. Collaborator samples were shipped for TCRbeta analysis as frozen whole blood, isolated PBMCs, or DNA extracted from either sample type. Reading from cysteine to phenylalanine, the CDR3 counts 16 amino acids. The DNA shown is the 48-base CDR3, in frame from base 1. V is trimmed back by 4 bases and J by 1 base, and the junction contains 9 bases that no gene match accounts for. CDR1 and CDR2, per the germline V gene, are SGHRS and YFSETQ.

Material for sequencing was peripheral blood. The V and J segments used are TRBV5-1 and TRBJ1-1; 8 of the junction bases match TRBD1. This receptor was taken from a man older than 75 with COVID-19, enrolled during active disease. The DNA is as follows: TGCGCCAGCAGCCCGGCGACTGGACAGGGGAACACTGAAGCTTTCTTT. It translates to CASSPATGQGNTEAFF. Joined to the reference TRBV5-1 and TRBJ1-1 proteins, this CDR3 gives the full variable domain: KAGVTQTPRYLIKTRGQQVTLSCSPISGHRSVSWYQQTPGQGLQFLFEYFSETQRNKGNFPGRFSGRQFSNSRSEMNVSTLELGDSALYLCASSPATGQGNTEAFFGQGTRLTVV.